A single T cell receptor (beta chain) is shown here with its context. Because the CDR3 is missing its conserved closing phenylalanine or tryptophan, this is likely a read error. The data stem from a study of cytomegalovirus exposure and HLA in healthy donors. With 60 Vbeta and 13 Jbeta primers, the PCR was carried out. This table comes from immunoSEQ multiplex PCR, and its TCRdb copy is limited to in-frame clones, with some not included. The sample records more than 95,000 clones, over 9% being singletons. The CDR3 has 16 residues. Germline V gene sequence: CDR1 PRHDT, CDR2 FYEKMQ (reference sequence). V lost 0 bases and J lost 2; bases outside the gene matches: 5.

Material: PBMCs. This chain connects TRBV13 to TRBJ2-7; 9 positions agree with TRBD2. This TCR derives from a man aged 40-55 years in good health and CMV-seropositive. CDR3 in DNA: TGTGCCAGCAGCTTAGGTGCTAGCGGGACAACCTACGAGCAGTACCTC. Residues: CASSLGASGTTYEQYL.